The 25 T cell receptor beta chains below all came from one sample that was sequenced in a study of cytomegalovirus exposure and HLA in healthy donors. The PCR employed 60 Vbeta primers together with 13 Jbeta primers. Only in-frame clones appear in the TCRdb table, and some are missing; sequencing was by immunoSEQ multiplex PCR. There are hundreds of thousands of clones in the sample; approximately 88% occur only once, and under 0.85% lies in the top ten. Sequenced input: PBMCs. Receptor source: a boy between 2 and 10 years old in good health and CMV-seronegative.

J is TRBJ1-1 and V is TRBV5-6; D might be TRBD1 (5 bases). This CDR3 is 16 amino acids long. V lost 7 bases and J 0 bases, leaving 19 bases between the germline ends. Germline CDR1 reads SGHDT; CDR2 reads YYEEEE. As DNA, the CDR3 is TGTGCCAGCGCCCCAGGGAGGGATTTTATGAACACTGAAGCTTTCTTT. It translates to CASAPGRDFMNTEAFF. Using reference TRBV5-6 and TRBJ1-1 for the parts outside the CDR3, the full variable domain is DAGVTQSPTHLIKTRGQQVTLRCSPKSGHDTVSWYQQALGQGPQFIFQYYEEEERQRGNFPDRFSGHQFPNYSSELNVNALLLGDSALYLCASAPGRDFMNTEAFFGQGTRLTVV.

In its sample, this clone was seen a few times. The chain combines TRBV7-9 with TRBJ1-2; tentative D call: TRBD1 (5 bases). The V end lost 4 bases, the J end lost 3 bases, and 15 bases lay between the germline ends. The germline CDR1 and CDR2 sequences are SEHNR and FQNEAQ (reference sequence). This CDR3 comprises 15 residues. This CDR3 reads CASSSPGEAYYGYTF. CDR3 sequence (DNA): TGTGCCAGCAGCTCCCCGGGGGAGGCGTACTATGGCTACACCTTC.

The chain couples TRBV11-2 to TRBJ2-7; 8 positions match TRBD1. Germline V gene data show CDR1 as SGHAT and CDR2 as FQNNGV. V dropped 6 bases and J dropped 2; count of bases not matched to a gene: 12. The CDR3 is 16 residues long. CDR3 DNA: TGTGCCAGCAGTTCAACTACAGGGGGTTTGCCCTACGAGCAGTACTTC. As protein: CASSSTTGGLPYEQYF.

This sequence joins TRBV19 and TRBJ2-2; 11 nucleotides match TRBD2. CDR3 length: 15 amino acids. J was trimmed by 5 bases and V by 7 bases; bases with no gene match: 6. Looked up from germline, CDR1 is LNHDA and CDR2 is SQIVND (reference sequence). Here the CDR3 reads CASIGLAGGTGELFF. The CDR3 DNA reads TGTGCCAGTATCGGTTTAGCGGGAGGGACCGGGGAGCTGTTTTTT.

V gene TRBV15 combines with J gene TRBJ2-7; 10 bases line up with TRBD2. V lost 6 bases and J lost 1; bases outside the gene matches: 6. The length of the CDR3 is 15 residues. CDR1 and CDR2 from the germline V gene are LNHNV and YYDKDF (reference sequence). The CDR3 DNA follows: TGTGCCACCAGACCAGGACTAGCGGATTCCTACGAGCAGTACTTC. Its translation: CATRPGLADSYEQYF.

The chain couples TRBV7-6 to TRBJ2-3, with D unresolved. The V end lost 5 bases, the J end lost 3 bases, and 12 bases lay between the germline ends. In germline, CDR1 is SGHVS, CDR2 FNYEAQ. The CDR3 covers 14 residues. CDR3 sequence (DNA): TGTGCCAGCAGCCAGTGGATGCGGACAGATACGCAGTATTTT. It codes for CASSQWMRTDTQYF.

This sequence joins TRBV5-4 and TRBJ2-2; D gene ambiguous. Trimming removed 4 bases at V and 1 base at J, with 5 bases between. Germline CDR1 SGHNT, CDR2 YYREEE (reference sequence). The CDR3 length is 13 residues. The CDR3 here is CASSELNTGELFF. The CDR3 DNA reads TGTGCCAGCAGCGAGTTGAACACCGGGGAGCTGTTTTTT.

This clone was counted a single time. The chain carries TRBV7-6 and TRBJ2-5, with 8 bases identical to TRBD2. CDR3 length equals 15 residues. CDR1 is SGHVS, CDR2 FNYEAQ, per germline. The V gene end was trimmed by 5 bases and the J gene end by 5 bases; junction bases not matched to a gene: 10. CDR3 in DNA: TGTGCCAGCAGCCCCACGGGACTAGTGTTTGAGACCCAGTACTTC. Amino acids: CASSPTGLVFETQYF.

The CDR3 reads CASSLGGGDNEKLFF. The CDR3 region has the DNA TGTGCCAGCAGCTTAGGAGGCGGTGACAATGAAAAACTGTTTTTT. This chain links TRBV7-9 with TRBJ1-4; D remains ambiguous. Germline loops: CDR1 SEHNR, CDR2 FQNEAQ (reference sequence). V lost 1 base to trimming and J lost 5 bases, with 11 bases between them. This CDR3 spans 15 amino acids.

CDR3 DNA sequence: TGTGCCAGCAGCTGGGACAGGGTTAATGAAAAACTGTTTTTT. Translated, it gives CASSWDRVNEKLFF. The rearrangement joins TRBV11-2 to TRBJ1-4, with TRBD1 matching 9 bases. The CDR3 covers 14 residues. Germline CDR1 reads SGHAT; CDR2 reads FQNNGV. With 4 bases clipped from V and 4 bases from J, the junction kept 1 base outside the gene matches.

This sequence joins TRBV5-4 and TRBJ2-3; possible D gene TRBD2, 5 bases. Trimming removed 4 bases at V and 6 bases at J, with 18 bases between. The germline gives CDR1 SGHNT, CDR2 YYREEE (reference sequence). The CDR3 runs to 15 residues. The CDR3 coding sequence is TGTGCCAGCAGCGCTCTAGCCGAATGGTATGATACGCAGTATTTT. Amino acid sequence: CASSALAEWYDTQYF.

CDR3 residues: CASSISGPAYEQYF. The CDR3 DNA is TGTGCCAGTAGTATAAGCGGGCCTGCCTACGAGCAGTACTTC. The chain links TRBV19 to TRBJ2-5, with a weak D call TRBD2 (6 bases). The J call could be wrong; TRBJ2-7 is a better fit for the DNA end. The CDR3 sequence is 14 residues long. The germline CDR1 and CDR2 sequences are LNHDA and SQIVND (reference sequence).

About this clone itself: This sample includes further DNA sequences coding for the same CDR3. V is TRBV5-8 and J is TRBJ1-2, with TRBD1 matching over 7 bases. The CDR3 covers 14 residues. The V segment lost 0 bases and the J segment 4 bases; nucleotides outside the gene matches: 3. Germline assignment: CDR1 SGHTS and CDR2 YDEGEE. In nucleotides, the CDR3 is TGTGCCAGCAGCTTGGGACAGGGAGTCTATGGCTACACCTTC. Encoded protein: CASSLGQGVYGYTF.

The chain carries TRBV19 and TRBJ2-5, with TRBD1 as a possible D gene (6 bases). The CDR3 totals 15 residues. The V end was cut by 3 bases, the J end by 2 bases, with 13 bases between. Germline V gene lookup returns CDR1 LNHDA and CDR2 SQIVND (reference sequence). DNA for the CDR3: TGTGCCAGTAGTATTGGGGGCGCTTGGCAAGAGACCCAGTACTTC. Residues: CASSIGGAWQETQYF.

This clone was detected only a few times. The identical CDR3 is also encoded by other nucleotide sequences in the sample. The V call is TRBV2, the J call TRBJ2-2, with D perhaps TRBD1 (7 bases). This CDR3 is 15 amino acids long. The ends were cut back, 1 base at V and 6 bases at J, with 12 bases in the middle. In germline, CDR1 is SNHLY, CDR2 FYNNEI. The CDR3 loop reads CASSEVEGASGELFF. CDR3 nucleotides: TGTGCCAGCAGTGAAGTGGAGGGGGCATCCGGGGAGCTGTTTTTT.

This clone was picked up a small number of times. V is TRBV5-5 and J is TRBJ1-1; TRBD1 matches 8 bases. The trim removed 1 base at V and 1 base at J, leaving 3 bases unmatched. Germline V CDR1 and CDR2: SGHKS, YYEKEE (reference sequence). The CDR3 is 15 residues long. The CDR3 nucleotides read TGTGCCAGCAGCTTGCAGGGACAGGAGAACACTGAAGCTTTCTTT. Translation: CASSLQGQENTEAFF.

The chain carries TRBV5-1 and TRBJ1-1; 11 positions agree with TRBD1. The germline V gene has CDR1 SGHRS and CDR2 YFSETQ. The CDR3 is 16 amino acids. The V gene end was trimmed by 4 bases and the J gene end by 0 bases; junction bases not matched to a gene: 5. CDR3 sequence reads: CASSRGQGVMNTEAFF. The CDR3 nucleotides are TGCGCCAGCAGCCGGGGACAGGGGGTCATGAACACTGAAGCTTTCTTT.

V and J are TRBV7-3 and TRBJ1-3; maybe TRBD1 (6 bases). V gave up 4 bases and J gave up 0 bases, with 10 bases separating them. The V gene's germline CDR1 is SGHTA and CDR2 FQGTGA. The CDR3 covers 15 residues. CDR3 coding DNA: TGTGCCAGCAGCTCCTCAGGGGTCTCTGGAAACACCATATATTTT. Residues: CASSSSGVSGNTIYF.

The CDR3: CASSQTSAQQETQYF. The CDR3 bases are TGCGCCAGCAGCCAGACTAGCGCCCAACAAGAGACCCAGTACTTC. The chain is built from TRBV4-1 and TRBJ2-5; 8 nucleotides align to TRBD2. Germline CDR1 MGHRA, CDR2 YSYEKL. The CDR3 is 15 residues long. Trimming removed 3 bases from V and 2 bases from J; junction bases left unmatched: 5.

The genes are TRBV4-1 and TRBJ2-3; 10 bases match TRBD1. V was clipped by 1 base and J by 10 bases; unmatched bases: 8. The CDR3 runs to 15 residues. CDR1 MGHRA and CDR2 YSYEKL come from the germline V gene. The CDR3 region is CASSQAGQGSRSQYF. The CDR3, as DNA: TGCGCCAGCAGCCAAGCGGGACAGGGGAGTCGCTCGCAGTATTTT.

This sequence joins TRBV9 and TRBJ2-1; 12 bases are shared with TRBD2. Trimming removed 0 bases from V and 6 bases from J; junction bases left unmatched: 4. The CDR3 is 16 amino acids. The germline V gene encodes CDR1 SGDLS and CDR2 YYNGEE. CDR3 sequence reads: CASSVGASGRGNEQFF. CDR3 nucleotides: TGTGCCAGCAGCGTAGGGGCTAGCGGGAGGGGCAATGAGCAGTTCTTC.

This chain uses TRBV5-4 with TRBJ2-3; perhaps TRBD2 as D (6 bases). Germline V gene data show CDR1 as SGHNT and CDR2 as YYREEE (reference sequence). Trimming took 10 bases from V and 5 from J, leaving 11 bases between them. This CDR3 spans 11 amino acids. The CDR3 is CAGRSGDTQYF. The CDR3 coding sequence is TGTGCCGGGAGGAGCGGAGATACGCAGTATTTT.

V and J are TRBV4-1 and TRBJ1-2, with 10 positions matching TRBD1. V lost 0 bases and J lost 8; bases outside the gene matches: 9. Germline-derived CDR1 and CDR2 are MGHRA and YSYEKL. The CDR3 length is 16 residues. The chain's CDR3 is CASSQDNRDRGRGYTF. In nucleotides, the CDR3 is TGCGCCAGCAGCCAAGACAACCGGGACAGGGGAAGGGGCTACACCTTC.

The CDR3 is CASSPHRLAGKQETQYF. DNA for the CDR3: TGTGCCAGCAGCCCACACAGACTAGCGGGGAAGCAAGAGACCCAGTACTTC. The genes are TRBV7-3 and TRBJ2-5; 11 nucleotides agree with TRBD2. From germline, CDR1 is SGHTA and CDR2 FQGTGA. V gave up 5 bases and J gave up 2 bases; unmatched junction bases: 10. The CDR3 is 17 residues long.

This clone was observed a handful of times. The chain combines TRBV2 with TRBJ1-1; TRBD1 matches at 7 bases. Germline V gene data show CDR1 as SNHLY and CDR2 as FYNNEI. The CDR3 contains 14 residues. V shed 4 bases and J 6 bases; nucleotides not matched to a gene: 8. The CDR3 protein is CASSVQGGYPEAFF. CDR3 nucleotides: TGTGCCAGCAGTGTGCAGGGGGGATACCCTGAAGCTTTCTTT.